These 3 T cell receptor beta chains were sequenced from one sample in a study of tumor and adjacent non-tumor tissue in lung cancer. The library came from three nested PCR rounds adapted from ARM-PCR protocols. MiXCR, applied by TCRdb to the multiplex PCR reads, yields one record per CDR3 protein. The table includes 45,000 or so distinct CDR3 sequences, approximately 60% detected once. The template was RNA from unsorted bulk tissue. Distant lung tissue was collected more than 3 cm away from the tumor edge. The sequencing input was distant non-tumor lung tissue. These receptors were obtained from a woman aged 40 to 50 with non-small cell lung cancer.

This clonotype was counted only a few times. The genes are TRBV28 and TRBJ2-7; 8 bases are a match to TRBD1. V dropped 8 bases and J dropped 5; count of bases not matched to a gene: 8. CDR1 is MDHEN, CDR2 SYDVKM, per germline. This CDR3 has 13 amino acids. For the CDR3, the DNA is TGTGCCAGCCGTGGACAGGGAGTCCACGAGCAGTACTTC. Its protein is CASRGQGVHEQYF.

This clonotype has a handful of counts. The junction and the germline gene differ at one end; a read error may be behind it. The chain uses TRBV11-1 and TRBJ1-1; D uncertain. This CDR3 is 13 amino acids long. Germline V CDR1 and CDR2: SGHAT, FQDESV (reference sequence). CDR3 amino acids: CVSSFSFDTEAFF. DNA of the CDR3: TGTGTCAGCAGCTTTAGTTTCGACACTGAAGCCTTCTTT.

Of note for this clonotype: This could be a read error, since a much larger clone is one nucleotide away. This chain joins TRBV30 and TRBJ2-1, with 10 bases identical to TRBD2. Germline lookup yields CDR1 GTSNPN and CDR2 SVGIG (reference sequence). V lost 4 bases to trimming and J lost 5 bases; unmatched junction nucleotides: 5. The CDR3 is 14 amino acids. CDR3: CAWTSGTSDNEQFF. In nucleotides, the CDR3 is TGTGCCTGGACATCCGGGACTAGCGACAATGAGCAGTTCTTC.